This T cell receptor beta chain was obtained from a study of shared clonotypes between healthy human individuals. TCRdb's copy holds only in-frame clones and misses some; the assay was immunoSEQ multiplex PCR. The table has 2 million to 2.5 million clones, 85% to 95% seen once. This CDR3 comprises 15 residues. Trimming left V 1 base short and J 5 bases short, with 14 bases between. Germline V gene data show CDR1 as KGHSH and CDR2 as LQKENI. Comments on this clone: Different DNA sequences within this sample yield the same CDR3.

The V call is TRBV18, the J call TRBJ2-5; D unresolved. Sequencing was carried out using naive CD4+ T cells from PBMCs. Subset meaning: CD45RA+ positively selected. This TCR was recovered from a man in his late teens or twenties in good health. Some clones in this sample may be carry-over from other donors' samples. CDR3 residues: CASSPLAGGGETQYF. For the CDR3, the DNA is TGTGCCAGCTCACCACTCGCAGGCGGTGGGGAGACCCAGTACTTC.